This TCR beta chain was sequenced in a study of cytomegalovirus exposure and HLA in healthy donors. Findings and limits, study-wide: Among TCR beta chains of equal frequency, HLA-associated ones were more clonally expanded in a later analysis.

PCR employed 60 Vbeta and 13 Jbeta primers. Generated by immunoSEQ multiplex PCR, the TCRdb table keeps only in-frame clones and is missing some. The table shows approximately 95,000 clones, with about 81% occurring only once. While unrecorded immune exposures were likely, the donors were nominally healthy when sampled. Worth noting for this clone: What it recognizes is unknown.

The clonotype was recovered from a woman between 35 and 50 years old in good health and CMV-seropositive. Sequencing used PBMCs.

The DNA for the CDR3 is TGTGCCAGCAGCTTAGTAAGAGAGGGTAGAGGGGGAGGCTACACCTTC. It codes for CASSLVREGRGGGYTF. V is TRBV11-2 and J is TRBJ1-2; TRBD1 might be the D (6 bases). The CDR3 consists of 16 residues. The V end lost 1 base, the J end lost 8 bases, and 20 bases lay between the germline ends. Germline CDR1 SGHAT, CDR2 FQNNGV.